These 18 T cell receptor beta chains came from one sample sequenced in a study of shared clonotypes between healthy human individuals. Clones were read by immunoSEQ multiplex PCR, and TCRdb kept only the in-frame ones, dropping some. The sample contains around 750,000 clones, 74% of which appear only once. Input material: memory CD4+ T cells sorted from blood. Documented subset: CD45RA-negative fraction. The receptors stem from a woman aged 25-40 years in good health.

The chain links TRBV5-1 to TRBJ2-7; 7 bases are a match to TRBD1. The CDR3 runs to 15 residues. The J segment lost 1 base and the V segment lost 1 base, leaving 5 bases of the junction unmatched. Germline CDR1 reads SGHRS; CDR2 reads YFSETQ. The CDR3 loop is CASSLHNRGSYEQYF. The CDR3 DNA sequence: TGCGCCAGCAGCTTGCATAACAGGGGATCCTACGAGCAGTACTTC.

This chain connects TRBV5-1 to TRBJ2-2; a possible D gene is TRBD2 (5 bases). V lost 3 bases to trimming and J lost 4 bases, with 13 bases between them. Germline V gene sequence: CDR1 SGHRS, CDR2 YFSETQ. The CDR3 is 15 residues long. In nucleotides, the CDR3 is TGCGCCAGCAGCTCCACTACTAGTTTCACCGGGGAGCTGTTTTTT. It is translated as CASSSTTSFTGELFF.

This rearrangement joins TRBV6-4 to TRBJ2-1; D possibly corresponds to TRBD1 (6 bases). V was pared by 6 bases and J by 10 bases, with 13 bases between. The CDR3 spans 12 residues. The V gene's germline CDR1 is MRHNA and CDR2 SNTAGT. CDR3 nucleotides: TGTGCCAGCAGGGGGGCGGGCGACGAGCAGTTCTTC. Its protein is CASRGAGDEQFF.

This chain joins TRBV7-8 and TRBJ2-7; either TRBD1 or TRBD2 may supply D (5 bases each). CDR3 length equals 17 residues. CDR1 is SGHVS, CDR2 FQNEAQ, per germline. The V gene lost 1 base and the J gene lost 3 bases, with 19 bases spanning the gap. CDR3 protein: CASSLEWSGRGFYEQYF. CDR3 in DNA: TGTGCCAGCAGCTTAGAGTGGTCGGGACGAGGTTTCTACGAGCAGTACTTC.

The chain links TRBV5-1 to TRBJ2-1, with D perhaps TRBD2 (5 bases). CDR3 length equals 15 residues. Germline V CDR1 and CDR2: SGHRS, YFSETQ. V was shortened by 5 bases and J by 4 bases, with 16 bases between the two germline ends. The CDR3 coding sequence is TGCGCCAGCAGTGGAGGACGAGGACCATACAATGAGCAGTTCTTC. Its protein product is CASSGGRGPYNEQFF. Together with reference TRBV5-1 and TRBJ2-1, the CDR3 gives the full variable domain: KAGVTQTPRYLIKTRGQQVTLSCSPISGHRSVSWYQQTPGQGLQFLFEYFSETQRNKGNFPGRFSGRQFSNSRSEMNVSTLELGDSALYLCASSGGRGPYNEQFFGPGTRLTVL.

The CDR3, as DNA: TGTGCCAGCACCCTACCGACCGGGGAGCTGTTTTTT. Translated: CASTLPTGELFF. V usage is TRBV28 and J usage is TRBJ2-2; D remains ambiguous. The V gene's germline CDR1 is MDHEN and CDR2 SYDVKM. V was cut by 7 bases and J by 5 bases, with 8 bases left in between. This CDR3 is built from 12 residues.

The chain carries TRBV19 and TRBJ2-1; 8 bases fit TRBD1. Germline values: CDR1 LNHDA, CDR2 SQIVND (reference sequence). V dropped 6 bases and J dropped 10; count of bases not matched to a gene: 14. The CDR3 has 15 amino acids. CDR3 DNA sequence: TGTGCCAGTAGACGCGGGACAGGCCAACTGGGGGAGCAGTTCTTC. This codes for CASRRGTGQLGEQFF.

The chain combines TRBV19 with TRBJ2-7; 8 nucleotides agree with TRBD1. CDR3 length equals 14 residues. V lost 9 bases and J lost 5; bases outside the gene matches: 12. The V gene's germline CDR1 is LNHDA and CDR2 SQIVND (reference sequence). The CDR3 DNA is TGTGCCAGCCGTCGTGGACAGGGATCCCACGAGCAGTACTTC. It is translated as CASRRGQGSHEQYF.

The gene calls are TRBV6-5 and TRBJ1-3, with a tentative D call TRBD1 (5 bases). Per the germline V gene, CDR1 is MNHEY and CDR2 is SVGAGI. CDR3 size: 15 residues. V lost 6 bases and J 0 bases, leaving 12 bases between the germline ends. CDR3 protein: CASRPRDLSGNTIYF. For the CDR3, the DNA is TGTGCCAGCAGACCCCGGGACCTCTCTGGAAACACCATATATTTT.

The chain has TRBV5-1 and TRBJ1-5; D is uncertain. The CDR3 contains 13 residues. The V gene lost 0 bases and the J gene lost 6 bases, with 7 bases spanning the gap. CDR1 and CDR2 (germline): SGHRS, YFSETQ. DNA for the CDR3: TGCGCCAGCAGCTTGGTAGTAGGTCAGCCCCAGCATTTT. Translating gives CASSLVVGQPQHF.

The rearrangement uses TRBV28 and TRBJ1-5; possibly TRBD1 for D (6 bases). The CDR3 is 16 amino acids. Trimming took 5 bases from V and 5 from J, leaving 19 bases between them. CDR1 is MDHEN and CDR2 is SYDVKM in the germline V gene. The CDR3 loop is CASSHTGRGEYQPQHF. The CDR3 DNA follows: TGTGCCAGCAGTCATACAGGGAGAGGGGAATATCAGCCCCAGCATTTT.

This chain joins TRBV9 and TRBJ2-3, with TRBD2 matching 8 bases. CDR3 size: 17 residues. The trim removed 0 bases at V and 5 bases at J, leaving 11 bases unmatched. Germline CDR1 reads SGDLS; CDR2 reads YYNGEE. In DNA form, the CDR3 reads TGTGCCAGCAGCGTAGGTTGGGCTAGCGGGTCTCGAGATACGCAGTATTTT. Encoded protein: CASSVGWASGSRDTQYF.

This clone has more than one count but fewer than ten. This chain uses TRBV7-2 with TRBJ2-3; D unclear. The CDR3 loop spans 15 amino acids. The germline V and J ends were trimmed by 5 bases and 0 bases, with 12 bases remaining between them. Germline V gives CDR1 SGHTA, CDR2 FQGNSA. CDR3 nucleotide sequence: TGTGCCAGCAGCCCTGACTTTTCTAGCACAGATACGCAGTATTTT. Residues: CASSPDFSSTDTQYF.

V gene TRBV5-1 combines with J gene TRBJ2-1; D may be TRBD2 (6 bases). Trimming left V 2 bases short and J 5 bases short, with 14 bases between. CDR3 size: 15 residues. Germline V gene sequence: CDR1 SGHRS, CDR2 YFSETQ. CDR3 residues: CASSLRRGGNNEQFF. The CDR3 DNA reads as TGCGCCAGCAGCTTACGGCGGGGAGGCAACAATGAGCAGTTCTTC.

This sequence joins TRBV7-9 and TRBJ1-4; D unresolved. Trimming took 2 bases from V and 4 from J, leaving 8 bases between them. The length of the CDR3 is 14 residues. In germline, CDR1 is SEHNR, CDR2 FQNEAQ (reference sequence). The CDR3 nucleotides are TGTGCCAGCAGCTTATTGCGAGTTAATGAAAAACTGTTTTTT. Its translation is CASSLLRVNEKLFF.

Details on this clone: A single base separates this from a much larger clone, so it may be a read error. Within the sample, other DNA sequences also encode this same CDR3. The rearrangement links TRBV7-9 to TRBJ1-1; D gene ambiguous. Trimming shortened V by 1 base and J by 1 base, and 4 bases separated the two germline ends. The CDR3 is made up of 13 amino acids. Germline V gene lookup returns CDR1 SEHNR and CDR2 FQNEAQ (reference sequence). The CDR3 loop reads CASSLVGNTEAFF. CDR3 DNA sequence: TGTGCCAGCAGCTTAGTTGGGAACACTGAAGCTTTCTTT.

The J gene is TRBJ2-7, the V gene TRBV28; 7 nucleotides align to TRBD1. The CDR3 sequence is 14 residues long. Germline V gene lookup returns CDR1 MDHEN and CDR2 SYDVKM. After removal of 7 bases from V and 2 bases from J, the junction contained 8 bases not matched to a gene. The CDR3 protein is CASKATGFPYEQYF. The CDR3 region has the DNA TGTGCCAGCAAGGCGACAGGGTTCCCCTACGAGCAGTACTTC.

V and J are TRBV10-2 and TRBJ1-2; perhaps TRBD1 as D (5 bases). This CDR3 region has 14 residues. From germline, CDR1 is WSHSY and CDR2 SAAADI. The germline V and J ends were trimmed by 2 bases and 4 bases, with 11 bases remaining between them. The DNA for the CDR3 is TGCGCCAGCAGTGAGAAGGGGATAGGCTATGGCTACACCTTC. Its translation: CASSEKGIGYGYTF.